This entry features one T cell receptor (beta chain) sequence. What this receptor recognizes is not known. Within one base of it there is no much larger clone, and no base qualities were kept. The method was the immunoSEQ multiplex PCR assay. TCRdb obtained this table from immuneACCESS and retained in-frame rearrangements with V and J assigned. These tables miss some clones; where compared with another copy, unresolved V genes account for less than half of the shortfall, and the remainder is unexplained. The sample profile shows around 56,000 clones; about 94% of them were found once. Under 3% of the sample is held by the ten biggest clonotypes. These data are taken from a study of T cell changes during pregnancy in multiple sclerosis (dated by TCRdb to about 2019). Looking at the study overall: In women with multiple sclerosis, the researchers looked at how the T cell repertoire shifted as pregnancy progressed.

Sequenced material: CD8+ T cells from peripheral blood mononuclear cells, taken after pregnancy. The receptor was isolated from a female donor with multiple sclerosis, enrolled in a pregnancy study.

The DNA sequence is as follows: TGTGCCAGTAGTATTGGGACTAGCGCGACCTACGAGCAGTACTTC. Its protein reads: CASSIGTSATYEQYF. The V and J segments used are TRBV19 and TRBJ2-7; TRBD2 aligns with 10 central bases. The CDR3 measures 15 amino acids from cysteine to phenylalanine. Only CDR3 DNA remains: 45 bases, in frame from the first base. V is trimmed back by 3 bases and J by 2 bases, and the junction contains 4 bases that no gene match accounts for. The germline V gene (reference sequence) gives CDR1 as LNHDA and CDR2 as SQIVND.